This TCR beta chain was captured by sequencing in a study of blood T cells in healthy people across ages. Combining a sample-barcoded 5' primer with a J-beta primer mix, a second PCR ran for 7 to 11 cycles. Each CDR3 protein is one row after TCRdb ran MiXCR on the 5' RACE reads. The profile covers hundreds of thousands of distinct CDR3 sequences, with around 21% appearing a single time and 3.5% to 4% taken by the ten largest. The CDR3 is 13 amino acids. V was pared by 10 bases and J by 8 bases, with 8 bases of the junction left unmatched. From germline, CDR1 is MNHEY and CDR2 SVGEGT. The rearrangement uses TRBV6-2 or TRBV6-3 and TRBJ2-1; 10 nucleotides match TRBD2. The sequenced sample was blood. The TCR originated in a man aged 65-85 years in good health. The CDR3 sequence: CAMKASGSDEQFF. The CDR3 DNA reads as TGTGCCATGAAGGCTAGCGGGAGCGATGAGCAGTTCTTC.